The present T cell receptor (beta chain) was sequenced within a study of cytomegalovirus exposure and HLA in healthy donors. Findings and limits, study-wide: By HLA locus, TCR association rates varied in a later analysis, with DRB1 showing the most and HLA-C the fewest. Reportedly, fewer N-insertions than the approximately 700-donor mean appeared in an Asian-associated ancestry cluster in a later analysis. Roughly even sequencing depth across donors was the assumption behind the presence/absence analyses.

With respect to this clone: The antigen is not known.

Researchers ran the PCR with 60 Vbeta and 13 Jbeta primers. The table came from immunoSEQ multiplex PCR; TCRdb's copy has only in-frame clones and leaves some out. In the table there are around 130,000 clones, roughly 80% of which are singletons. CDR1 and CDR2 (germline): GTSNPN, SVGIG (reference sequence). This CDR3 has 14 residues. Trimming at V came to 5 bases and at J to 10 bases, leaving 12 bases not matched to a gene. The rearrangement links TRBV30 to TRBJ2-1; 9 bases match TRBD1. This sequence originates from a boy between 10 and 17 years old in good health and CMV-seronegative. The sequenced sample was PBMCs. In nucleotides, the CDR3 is TGTGCCTGGGATCCGGGACAGGGTCTGAGGGAGCAGTTCTTC. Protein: CAWDPGQGLREQFF.